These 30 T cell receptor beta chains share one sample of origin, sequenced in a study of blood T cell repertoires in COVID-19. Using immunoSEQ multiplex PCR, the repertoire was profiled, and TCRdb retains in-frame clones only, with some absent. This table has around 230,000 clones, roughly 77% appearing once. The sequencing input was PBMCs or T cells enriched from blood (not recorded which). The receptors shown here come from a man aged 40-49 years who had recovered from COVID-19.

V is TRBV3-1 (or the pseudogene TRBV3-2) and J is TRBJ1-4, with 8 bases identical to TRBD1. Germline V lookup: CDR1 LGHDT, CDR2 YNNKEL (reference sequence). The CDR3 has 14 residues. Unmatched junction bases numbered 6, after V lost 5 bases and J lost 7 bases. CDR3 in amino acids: CASSSTGAGEKLFF. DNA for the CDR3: TGTGCCAGCAGCTCGACAGGGGCGGGTGAAAAACTGTTTTTT.

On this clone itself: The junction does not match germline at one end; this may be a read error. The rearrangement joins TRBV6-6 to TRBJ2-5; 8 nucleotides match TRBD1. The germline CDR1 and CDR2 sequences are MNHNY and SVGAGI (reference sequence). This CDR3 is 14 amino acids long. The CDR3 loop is CVSSPGGAEETQYF. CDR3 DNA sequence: TGTGTCAGCAGCCCAGGGGGCGCAGAAGAGACCCAGTACTTC.

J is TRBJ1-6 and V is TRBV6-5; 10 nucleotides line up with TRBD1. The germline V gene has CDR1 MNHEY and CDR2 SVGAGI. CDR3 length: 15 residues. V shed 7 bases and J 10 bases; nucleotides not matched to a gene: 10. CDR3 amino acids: CASKGQGGVSSPLHF. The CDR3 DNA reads TGTGCCAGCAAAGGACAGGGGGGTGTATCGTCACCCCTCCACTTT.

CDR3 sequence reads: CATSRDWENTIYF. The CDR3 DNA reads as TGTGCCACCAGCAGAGACTGGGAGAACACCATATATTTT. The chain uses TRBV15 and TRBJ1-3; D gene uncertain. This CDR3 is built from 13 residues. Germline CDR1 reads LNHNV; CDR2 reads YYDKDF (reference sequence). Deletions cut 0 bases from V and 7 bases from J, with 7 bases between.

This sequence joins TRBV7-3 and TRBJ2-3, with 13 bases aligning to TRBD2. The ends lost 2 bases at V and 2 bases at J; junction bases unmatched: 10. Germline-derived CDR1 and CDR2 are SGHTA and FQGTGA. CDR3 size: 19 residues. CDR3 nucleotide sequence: TGTGCCAGCAGCTTAGACCCGGGACTAGCGGGGACCCACACAGATACGCAGTATTTT. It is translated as CASSLDPGLAGTHTDTQYF. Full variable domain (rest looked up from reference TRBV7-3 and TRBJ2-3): GAGVSQTPSNKVTEKGKYVELRCDPISGHTALYWYRQSLGQGPEFLIYFQGTGAADDSGLPNDRFFAVRPEGSVSTLKIQRTERGDSAVYLCASSLDPGLAGTHTDTQYFGPGTRLTVL.

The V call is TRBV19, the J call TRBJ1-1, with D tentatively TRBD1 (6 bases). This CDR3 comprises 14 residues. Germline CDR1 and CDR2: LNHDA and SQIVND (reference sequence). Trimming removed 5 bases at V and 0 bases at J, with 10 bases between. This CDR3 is CASSLDSLNTEAFF. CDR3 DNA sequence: TGTGCCAGTAGTCTGGACAGCTTGAACACTGAAGCTTTCTTT.

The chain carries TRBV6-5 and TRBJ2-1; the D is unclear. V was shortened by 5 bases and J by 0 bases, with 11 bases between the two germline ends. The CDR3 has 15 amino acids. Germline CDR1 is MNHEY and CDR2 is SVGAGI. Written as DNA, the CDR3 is TGTGCCAGCAGTCTCCGGGTTCGCTCCTACAATGAGCAGTTCTTC. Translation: CASSLRVRSYNEQFF.

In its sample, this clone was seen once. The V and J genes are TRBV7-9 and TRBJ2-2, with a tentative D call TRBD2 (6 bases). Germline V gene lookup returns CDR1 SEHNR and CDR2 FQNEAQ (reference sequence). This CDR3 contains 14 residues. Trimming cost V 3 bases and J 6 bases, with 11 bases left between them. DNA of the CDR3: TGTGCCAGCAGCTTGGGCAGGGAGGCCGGGGAGCTGTTTTTT. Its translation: CASSLGREAGELFF.

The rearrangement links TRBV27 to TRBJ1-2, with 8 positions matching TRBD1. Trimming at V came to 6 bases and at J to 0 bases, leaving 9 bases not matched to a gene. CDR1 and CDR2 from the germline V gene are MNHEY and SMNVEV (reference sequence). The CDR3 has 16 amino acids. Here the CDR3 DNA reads TGTGCCAGCAGCCGGGCGGGGACAGGCGCTAACTATGGCTACACCTTC. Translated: CASSRAGTGANYGYTF.

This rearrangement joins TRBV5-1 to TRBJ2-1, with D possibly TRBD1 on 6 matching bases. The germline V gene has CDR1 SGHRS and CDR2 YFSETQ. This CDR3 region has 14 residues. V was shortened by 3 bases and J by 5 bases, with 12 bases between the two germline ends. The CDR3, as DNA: TGCGCCAGCAGCTCTGGGACATCGAACAATGAGCAGTTCTTC. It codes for CASSSGTSNNEQFF.

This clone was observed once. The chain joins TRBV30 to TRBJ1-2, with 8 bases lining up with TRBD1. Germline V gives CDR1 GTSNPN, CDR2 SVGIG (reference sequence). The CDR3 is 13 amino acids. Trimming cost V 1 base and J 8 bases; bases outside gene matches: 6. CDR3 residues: CAWSDTGGYGYTF. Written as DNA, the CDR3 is TGTGCCTGGAGTGATACAGGGGGATACGGCTACACCTTC.

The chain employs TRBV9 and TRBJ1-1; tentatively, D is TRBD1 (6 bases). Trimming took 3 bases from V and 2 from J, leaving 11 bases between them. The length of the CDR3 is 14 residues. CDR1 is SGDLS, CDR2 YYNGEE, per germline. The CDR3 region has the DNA TGTGCCAGCAGCGGGGGGCTTAGTAACACTGAAGCTTTCTTT. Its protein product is CASSGGLSNTEAFF.

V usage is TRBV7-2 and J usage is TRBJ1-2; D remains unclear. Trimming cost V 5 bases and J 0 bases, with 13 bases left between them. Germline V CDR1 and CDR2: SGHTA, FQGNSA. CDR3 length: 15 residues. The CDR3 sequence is CASSHVPGTNYGYTF. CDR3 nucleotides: TGTGCCAGCAGCCACGTCCCGGGGACTAACTATGGCTACACCTTC.

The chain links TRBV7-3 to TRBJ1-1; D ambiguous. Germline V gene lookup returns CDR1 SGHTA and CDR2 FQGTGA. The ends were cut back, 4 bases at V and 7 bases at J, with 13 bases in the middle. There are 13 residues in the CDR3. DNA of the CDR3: TGTGCCAGCAGCTCCCAAGCGCGAGGTGAAGCTTTCTTT. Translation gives CASSSQARGEAFF.

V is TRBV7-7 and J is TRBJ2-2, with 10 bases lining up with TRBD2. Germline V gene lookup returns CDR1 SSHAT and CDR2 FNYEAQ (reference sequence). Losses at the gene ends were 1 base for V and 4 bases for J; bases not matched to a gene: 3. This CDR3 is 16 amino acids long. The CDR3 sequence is CASSLDSGRFTGELFF. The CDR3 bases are TGTGCCAGCAGCTTAGATAGCGGGAGGTTCACCGGGGAGCTGTTTTTT.

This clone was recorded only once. The CDR3 DNA reads as TGTGCCTGCGGCTGGGGCGGGGCCTACGAGCAGTACTTC. Residues: CACGWGGAYEQYF. The rearrangement uses TRBV6-5 and TRBJ2-7, with TRBD2 as a possible D gene (6 bases). Germline assignment: CDR1 MNHEY and CDR2 SVGAGI. V was pared by 11 bases and J by 2 bases, with 16 bases between. The CDR3 totals 13 residues.

CDR3 loop: CASSFQGSGYGYTF. CDR3 DNA sequence: TGTGCCAGTAGTTTCCAGGGGTCTGGATATGGCTACACCTTC. The chain employs TRBV19 and TRBJ1-2, with D perhaps TRBD1 (6 bases). Germline V CDR1 and CDR2: LNHDA, SQIVND (reference sequence). V was pared by 5 bases and J by 5 bases, with 15 bases between. The CDR3 is 14 residues long. Combining the CDR3 with reference TRBV19 and TRBJ1-2 gives the whole variable domain DGGITQSPKYLFRKEGQNVTLSCEQNLNHDAMYWYRQDPGQGLRLIYYSQIVNDFQKGDIAEGYSVSREKKESFPLTVTSAQKNPTAFYLCASSFQGSGYGYTFGSGTRLTVV.

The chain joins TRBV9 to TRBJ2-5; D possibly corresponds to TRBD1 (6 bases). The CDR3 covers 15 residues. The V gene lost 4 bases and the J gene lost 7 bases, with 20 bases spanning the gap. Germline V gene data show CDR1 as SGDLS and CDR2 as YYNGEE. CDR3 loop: CASSPSVGASGTQYF. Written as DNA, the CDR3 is TGTGCCAGCAGCCCCTCCGTGGGGGCCAGTGGGACCCAGTACTTC.

CDR3 residues: CASSLSSGRTDTQYF. CDR3 bases: TGTGCCAGCAGTCTCTCTAGCGGGCGCACAGATACGCAGTATTTT. V gene TRBV6-5 combines with J gene TRBJ2-3; TRBD2 matches at 8 bases. Losses at the gene ends were 5 bases for V and 1 base for J; bases not matched to a gene: 5. The CDR3 is made up of 15 amino acids. Germline-derived CDR1 and CDR2 are MNHEY and SVGAGI.

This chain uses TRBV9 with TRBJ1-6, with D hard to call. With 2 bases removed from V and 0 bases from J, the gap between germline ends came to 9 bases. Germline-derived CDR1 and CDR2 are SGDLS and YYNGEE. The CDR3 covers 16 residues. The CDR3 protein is CASSVGVSSYNSPLHF. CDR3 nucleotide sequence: TGTGCCAGCAGCGTCGGAGTAAGCTCCTATAATTCACCCCTCCACTTT.

CDR3 region: CASSLGHPNTEAFF. The CDR3, as DNA: TGTGCCAGCAGTTTAGGACATCCGAACACTGAAGCTTTCTTT. The V gene is TRBV27, the J gene TRBJ1-1; a possible D gene is TRBD1 (5 bases). The CDR3 is 14 residues long. Germline V gene sequence: CDR1 MNHEY, CDR2 SMNVEV (reference sequence). V gave up 2 bases and J gave up 1 base, with 8 bases separating them.

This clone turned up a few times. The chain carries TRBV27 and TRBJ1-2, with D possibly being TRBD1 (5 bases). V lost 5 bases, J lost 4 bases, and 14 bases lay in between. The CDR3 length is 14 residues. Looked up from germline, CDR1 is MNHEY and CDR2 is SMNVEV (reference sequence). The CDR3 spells CASSPMDTSYGYTF. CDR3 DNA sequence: TGTGCCAGCAGTCCAATGGACACCTCCTATGGCTACACCTTC.

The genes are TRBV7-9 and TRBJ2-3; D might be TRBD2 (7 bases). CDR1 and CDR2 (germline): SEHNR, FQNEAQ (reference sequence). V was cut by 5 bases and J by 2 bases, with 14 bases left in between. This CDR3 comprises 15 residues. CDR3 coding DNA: TGTGCCAGCAGCCGAGGGGGGGACGTCACAGATACGCAGTATTTT. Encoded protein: CASSRGGDVTDTQYF.

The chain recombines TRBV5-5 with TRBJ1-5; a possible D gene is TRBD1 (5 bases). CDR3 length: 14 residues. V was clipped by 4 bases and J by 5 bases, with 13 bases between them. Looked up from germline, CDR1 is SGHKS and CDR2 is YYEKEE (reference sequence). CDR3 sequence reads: CASSPGSGDQPQHF. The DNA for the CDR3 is TGTGCCAGCAGCCCAGGGTCGGGGGATCAGCCCCAGCATTTT.

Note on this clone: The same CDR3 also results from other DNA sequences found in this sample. The CDR3 spells CASSFGQGDYGYTF. The CDR3 DNA sequence: TGCGCCAGCAGCTTTGGACAGGGGGACTATGGCTACACCTTC. V and J are TRBV5-1 and TRBJ1-2; 10 nucleotides align to TRBD1. The ends lost 2 bases at V and 3 bases at J; junction bases unmatched: 1. The CDR3 runs 14 residues. CDR1 is SGHRS, CDR2 YFSETQ, per germline.

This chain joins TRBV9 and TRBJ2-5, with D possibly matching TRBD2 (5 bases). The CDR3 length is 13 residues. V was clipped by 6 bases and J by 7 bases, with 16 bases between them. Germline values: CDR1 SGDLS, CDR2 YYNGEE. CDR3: CASNPWGGGTQYF. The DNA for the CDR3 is TGTGCCAGCAATCCGTGGGGTGGAGGGACCCAGTACTTC.

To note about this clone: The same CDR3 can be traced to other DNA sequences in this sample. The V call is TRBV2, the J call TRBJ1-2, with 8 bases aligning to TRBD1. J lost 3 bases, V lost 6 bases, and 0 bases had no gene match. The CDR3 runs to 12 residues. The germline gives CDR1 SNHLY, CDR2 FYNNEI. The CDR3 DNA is TGTGCCAGCAGACAGGGGGACTATGGCTACACCTTC. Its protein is CASRQGDYGYTF. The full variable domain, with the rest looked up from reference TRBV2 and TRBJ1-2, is EPEVTQTPSHQVTQMGQEVILRCVPISNHLYFYWYRQILGQKVEFLVSFYNNEISEKSEIFDDQFSVERPDGSNFTLKIRSTKLEDSAMYFCASRQGDYGYTFGSGTRLTVV.

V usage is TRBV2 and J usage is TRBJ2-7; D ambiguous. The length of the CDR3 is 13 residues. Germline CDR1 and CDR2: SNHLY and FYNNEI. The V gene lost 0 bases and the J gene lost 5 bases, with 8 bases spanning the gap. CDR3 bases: TGTGCCAGCAGTGAAGCGGAGAAGGACGAGCAGTACTTC. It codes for CASSEAEKDEQYF.

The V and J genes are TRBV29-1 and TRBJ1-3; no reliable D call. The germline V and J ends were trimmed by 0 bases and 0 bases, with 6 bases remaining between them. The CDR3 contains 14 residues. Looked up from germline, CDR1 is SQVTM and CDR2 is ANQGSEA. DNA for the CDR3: TGCAGCGTTGAAGAAGTTAGCTCTGGAAACACCATATATTTT. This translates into CSVEEVSSGNTIYF.

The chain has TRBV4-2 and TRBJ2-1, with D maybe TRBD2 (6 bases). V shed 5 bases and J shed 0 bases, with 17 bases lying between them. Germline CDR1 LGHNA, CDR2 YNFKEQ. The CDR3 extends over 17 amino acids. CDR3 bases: TGTGCCAGCAGCACCCGGGGTAGCGGAAGCTCCTACAATGAGCAGTTCTTC. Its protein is CASSTRGSGSSYNEQFF.